These 15 T cell receptor beta chains originate from one sample sequenced in a study of blood T cell repertoires in COVID-19. Here immunoSEQ multiplex PCR was the method, and the copy in TCRdb shows in-frame clones only, minus some. The table records roughly 64,000 clones, 80% to 90% of them present only once. The sequenced sample consisted of peripheral blood. The origin of the receptors is a man aged 35 to 55 with acute or convalescent COVID-19.

The V gene is TRBV30, the J gene TRBJ1-2, with D tentatively TRBD1 (6 bases). Germline V gene sequence: CDR1 GTSNPN, CDR2 SVGIG (reference sequence). The germline V and J ends were trimmed by 1 base and 2 bases, with 8 bases remaining between them. CDR3 length: 13 amino acids. The CDR3 DNA follows: TGTGCCTGGAGTGAGGGGGAAAACTATGGCTACACCTTC. This sequence encodes CAWSEGENYGYTF.

This clone was found once. The chain links TRBV10-3 to TRBJ2-3; 7 positions agree with TRBD2. This CDR3 has 15 amino acids. Germline CDR1 ENHRY, CDR2 SYGVKD. Germline trimming cut 4 bases from V and 3 bases from J; bases unmatched to any gene: 7. The CDR3 here is CAISAWRGGTDTQYF. DNA of the CDR3: TGTGCCATCAGTGCTTGGAGGGGAGGGACAGATACGCAGTATTTT.

The chain links TRBV30 to TRBJ1-5, with D perhaps TRBD1 (6 bases). This CDR3 region has 15 residues. The germline V and J ends were trimmed by 4 bases and 3 bases, with 16 bases remaining between them. Germline V gives CDR1 GTSNPN, CDR2 SVGIG (reference sequence). DNA for the CDR3: TGTGCCTGGACTTTAGGCGGGGGCATCAATCAGCCCCAGCATTTT. As protein: CAWTLGGGINQPQHF.

The chain has TRBV4-1 and TRBJ1-1; possible D gene TRBD1, 5 bases. The CDR3 sequence is 14 residues long. Germline lookup yields CDR1 MGHRA and CDR2 YSYEKL. Trimming pared 0 bases from V and 4 bases from J, leaving 9 bases between. The CDR3 DNA sequence: TGCGCCAGCAGCCAAGATCGAAGGGGCACTGAAGCTTTCTTT. Its translation: CASSQDRRGTEAFF.

This clone was seen once. Written as DNA, the CDR3 is TGTGCCAGCTCACCAAGGACAGGTGAGCAGTTCTTC. The encoded protein is CASSPRTGEQFF. The rearrangement uses TRBV18 and TRBJ2-1; 7 positions agree with TRBD1. This CDR3 comprises 12 residues. J gave up 9 bases and V 2 bases, and 1 base lay outside the gene matches. In germline, CDR1 is KGHSH, CDR2 LQKENI.

The chain combines TRBV19 with TRBJ2-2; D perhaps matches TRBD2 (5 bases). Germline values: CDR1 LNHDA, CDR2 SQIVND (reference sequence). Trimming shortened V by 3 bases and J by 4 bases, and 9 bases separated the two germline ends. This CDR3 contains 14 residues. CDR3: CASSMRGLTGELFF. The CDR3 coding sequence is TGTGCCAGTAGTATGCGAGGGCTCACCGGGGAGCTGTTTTTT.

V is TRBV5-5 and J is TRBJ2-1, with D unresolved. Germline V gene lookup returns CDR1 SGHKS and CDR2 YYEKEE (reference sequence). Trimming shortened V by 4 bases and J by 8 bases, and 7 bases separated the two germline ends. There are 11 residues in the CDR3. CDR3 sequence: CASSTVYEQFF. The DNA for the CDR3 is TGTGCCAGCAGCACGGTATATGAGCAGTTCTTC. Looking up the rest from reference TRBV5-5 and TRBJ2-1 gives the full variable domain: DAGVTQSPTHLIKTRGQQVTLRCSPISGHKSVSWYQQVLGQGPQFIFQYYEKEERGRGNFPDRFSARQFPNYSSELNVNALLLGDSALYLCASSTVYEQFFGPGTRLTVL.

The rearrangement joins TRBV18 to TRBJ1-2; D call uncertain. Germline assignment: CDR1 KGHSH and CDR2 LQKENI. This CDR3 comprises 12 residues. V lost 3 bases and J lost 6, with 8 bases in between. CDR3 region: CASSPAGDGYTF. DNA for the CDR3: TGTGCCAGCTCACCGGCGGGTGATGGCTACACCTTC.

This clone is a singleton in its sample. The V gene is TRBV11-3, the J gene TRBJ1-1; 9 nucleotides line up with TRBD1. The CDR3 runs to 15 residues. Germline V CDR1 and CDR2: SGHNT, YENEEA. Trimming removed 4 bases from V and 6 bases from J; junction bases left unmatched: 9. The CDR3: CASSSRTGDVAEAFF. The DNA of the CDR3 is TGTGCCAGCAGCTCGCGGACAGGGGATGTCGCTGAAGCTTTCTTT.

V is TRBV2 and J is TRBJ2-7; the D gene is possibly TRBD2 (5 bases). The V and J ends lost 7 bases and 2 bases respectively, with 24 bases between them. CDR1 and CDR2 (germline): SNHLY, FYNNEI. This CDR3 spans 17 amino acids. CDR3 DNA: TGTGCCAGCACCCAAGCTACTCCGGGATTTATCGCCTACGAGCAGTACTTC. Translating gives CASTQATPGFIAYEQYF.

J is TRBJ1-1 and V is TRBV18; tentative D call: TRBD1 (6 bases). Trimming took off 4 bases at V and 3 bases at J, with 12 bases between the two ends. Germline values: CDR1 KGHSH, CDR2 LQKENI. The CDR3 covers 14 residues. CDR3 sequence (DNA): TGTGCCAGCTCACACTCGGACAGATACACTGAAGCTTTCTTT. It is translated as CASSHSDRYTEAFF.

The chain employs TRBV6-5 and TRBJ1-2; D uncertain. Trimming took off 0 bases at V and 4 bases at J, with 12 bases between the two ends. CDR1 is MNHEY, CDR2 SVGAGI, per germline. The CDR3 is made up of 15 amino acids. CDR3 loop: CASSYSPREGYGYTF. The CDR3 nucleotides are TGTGCCAGCAGTTACTCCCCCCGGGAGGGCTATGGCTACACCTTC.

The V gene is TRBV19, the J gene TRBJ1-5; D is unresolved. CDR3 length: 14 residues. Germline V lookup: CDR1 LNHDA, CDR2 SQIVND (reference sequence). V was trimmed by 0 bases and J by 7 bases, leaving 10 bases between them. CDR3 sequence reads: CASSIDEAPQPQHF. DNA of the CDR3: TGTGCCAGTAGTATAGATGAGGCCCCCCAGCCCCAGCATTTT.

CDR3 in amino acids: CASSPGGLFTDTQYF. CDR3 nucleotide sequence: TGTGCCAGCAGCCCCGGAGGGCTATTCACAGATACGCAGTATTTT. The rearrangement joins TRBV3-1 (or the pseudogene TRBV3-2) to TRBJ2-3, with TRBD2 as a possible D gene (6 bases). CDR3 size: 15 residues. Germline-derived CDR1 and CDR2 are LGHDT and YNNKEL (reference sequence). Trimming left V 4 bases short and J 2 bases short, with 13 bases between.

The gene calls are TRBV25-1 and TRBJ1-3; a weak D match, TRBD1 (5 bases). Trimming took 5 bases from V and 0 from J, leaving 11 bases between them. The germline V gene encodes CDR1 MGHDK and CDR2 SYGVNS. CDR3 size: 15 residues. The CDR3 DNA reads as TGTGCCAGCAGTCGGCAGGGAAGCTCTGGAAACACCATATATTTT. The encoded protein is CASSRQGSSGNTIYF.